This entry is about one T cell receptor (beta chain). The sample is drawn from a study of technical replicates of blood from a handful of donors. With 2 bases removed from V and 0 bases from J, the gap between germline ends came to 8 bases. The CDR3 loop spans 15 amino acids. CDR1 LNHDA and CDR2 SQIVND come from the germline V gene (reference sequence). Some clones are missing from TCRdb's copy, which holds only in-frame ones; the method was immunoSEQ multiplex PCR. The repertoire consists of around 92,000 clones, with 95% occurring once and the leading ten covering approximately 0.23%. This sequence originates from a human donor in good health. Material: T cells isolated from PBMCs. The chain is built from TRBV19 and TRBJ2-1, with a possible D match to TRBD2 (5 bases). The CDR3 DNA sequence: TGTGCCAGTAGTATAAGCGGTAGCTCCTACAATGAGCAGTTCTTC. Its translation is CASSISGSSYNEQFF.